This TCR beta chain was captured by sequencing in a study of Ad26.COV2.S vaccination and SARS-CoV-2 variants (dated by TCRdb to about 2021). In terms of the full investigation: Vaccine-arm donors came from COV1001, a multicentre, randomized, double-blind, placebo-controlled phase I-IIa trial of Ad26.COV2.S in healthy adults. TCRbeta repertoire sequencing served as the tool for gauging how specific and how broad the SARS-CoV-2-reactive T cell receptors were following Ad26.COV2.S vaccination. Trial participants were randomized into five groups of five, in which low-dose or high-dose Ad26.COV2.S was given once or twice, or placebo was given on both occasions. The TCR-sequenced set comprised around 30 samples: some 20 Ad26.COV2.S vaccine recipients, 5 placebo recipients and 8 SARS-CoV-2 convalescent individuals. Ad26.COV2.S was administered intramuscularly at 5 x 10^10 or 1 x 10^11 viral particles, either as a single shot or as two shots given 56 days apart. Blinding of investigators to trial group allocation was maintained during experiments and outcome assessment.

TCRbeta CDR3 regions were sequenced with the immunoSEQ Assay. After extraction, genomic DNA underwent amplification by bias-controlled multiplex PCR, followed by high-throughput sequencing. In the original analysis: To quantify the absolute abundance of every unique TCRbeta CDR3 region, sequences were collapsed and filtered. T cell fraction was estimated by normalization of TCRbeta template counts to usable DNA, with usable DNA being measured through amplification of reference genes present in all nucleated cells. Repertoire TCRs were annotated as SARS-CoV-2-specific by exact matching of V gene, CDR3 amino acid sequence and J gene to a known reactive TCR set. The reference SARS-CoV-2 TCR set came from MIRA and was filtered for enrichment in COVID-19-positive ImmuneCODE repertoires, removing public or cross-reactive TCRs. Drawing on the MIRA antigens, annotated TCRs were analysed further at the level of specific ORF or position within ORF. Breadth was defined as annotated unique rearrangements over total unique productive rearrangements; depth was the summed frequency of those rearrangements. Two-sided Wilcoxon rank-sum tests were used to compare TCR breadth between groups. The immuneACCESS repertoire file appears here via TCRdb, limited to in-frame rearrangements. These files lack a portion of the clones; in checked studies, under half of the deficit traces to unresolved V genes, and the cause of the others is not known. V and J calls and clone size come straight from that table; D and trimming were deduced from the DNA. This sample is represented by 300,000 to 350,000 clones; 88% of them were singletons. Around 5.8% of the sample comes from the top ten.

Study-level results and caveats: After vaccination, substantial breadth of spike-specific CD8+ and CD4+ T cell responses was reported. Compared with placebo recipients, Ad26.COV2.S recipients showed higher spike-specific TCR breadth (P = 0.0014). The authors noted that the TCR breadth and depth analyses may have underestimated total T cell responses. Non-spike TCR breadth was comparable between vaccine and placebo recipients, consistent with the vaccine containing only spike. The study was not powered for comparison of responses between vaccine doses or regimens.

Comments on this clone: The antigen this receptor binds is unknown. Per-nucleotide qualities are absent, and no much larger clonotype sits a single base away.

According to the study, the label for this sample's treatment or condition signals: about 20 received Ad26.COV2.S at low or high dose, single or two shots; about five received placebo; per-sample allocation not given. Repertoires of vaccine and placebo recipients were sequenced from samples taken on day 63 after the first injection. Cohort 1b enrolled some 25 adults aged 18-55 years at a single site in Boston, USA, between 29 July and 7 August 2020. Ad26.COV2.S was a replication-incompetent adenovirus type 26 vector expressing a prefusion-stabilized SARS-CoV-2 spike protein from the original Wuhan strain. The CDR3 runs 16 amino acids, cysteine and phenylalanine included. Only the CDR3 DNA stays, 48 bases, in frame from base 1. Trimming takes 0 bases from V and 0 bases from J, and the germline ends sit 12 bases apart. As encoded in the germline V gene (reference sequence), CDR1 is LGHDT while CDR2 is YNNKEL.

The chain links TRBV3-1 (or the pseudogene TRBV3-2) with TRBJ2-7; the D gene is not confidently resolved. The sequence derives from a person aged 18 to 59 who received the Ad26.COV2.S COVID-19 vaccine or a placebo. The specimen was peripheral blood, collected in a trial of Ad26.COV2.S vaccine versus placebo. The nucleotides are TGTGCCAGCAGCCAAGATACGTACTGGAGCTCCTACGAGCAGTACTTC. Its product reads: CASSQDTYWSSYEQYF.